These T cell receptor beta chains were read from a single sample in a study of Graves' ophthalmopathy and Graves' hyperthyroidism. TCRdb reprocessed the multiplex PCR reads via MiXCR and lists one record per CDR3 protein. The sample comprises 600,000 to 950,000 distinct CDR3 sequences, 40% of which are singletons, and 44% rests with the top ten. Input material: peripheral blood. The receptors were sampled from an adult man with Graves' ophthalmopathy. Both conserved end residues are part of each CDR3. A D gene is named only where the DNA matches it firmly. A row's size may be missing; if present it is once, few, many or a size class.

D gene | J gene | V gene | clone size | CDR3 protein | CDR3 DNA
. | TRBJ1-1 | TRBV12-3/TRBV12-4 | many | CASSLSSVSEAFF | TGTGCCAGCAGTTTATCATCCGTCTCGGAAGCTTTCTTT
. | TRBJ2-7 | TRBV7-9 | many | CASSLGGTYEQYF | TGTGCCAGCAGCTTAGGTGGTACCTACGAGCAGTACTTC
. | TRBJ2-5 | TRBV10-3 | . | CAISARRLQETQYF | TGTGCCATCAGTGCAAGACGGTTACAAGAGACCCAGTACTTC
. | TRBJ1-5 | TRBV10-3 | many | CAISGGITGDSNQPQHF | TGTGCCATCAGCGGAGGGATAACGGGGGATAGCAATCAGCCCCAGCATTTT
TRBD2 | TRBJ2-5 | TRBV4-3 | once | CASSQDGSGRARETQYF | TGCGCCAGCAGCCAAGATGGTAGCGGGAGGGCCCGGGAGACCCAGTACTTC
. | TRBJ1-1 | TRBV5-5 | few | CASSGIRENTEAFF | TGTGCCAGCAGCGGCATCCGGGAGAACACTGAAGCTTTCTTT
. | TRBJ2-7 | TRBV7-9 | few | CASSLVSDIYEQYF | TGTGCCAGCAGCTTAGTTTCGGATATCTACGAGCAGTACTTC
. | TRBJ1-1 | TRBV10-3 | . | CAISPARVLNTEAFF | TGTGCCATCAGTCCGGCCAGGGTCCTGAACACTGAAGCTTTCTTT
. | TRBJ2-2 | TRBV7-9 | many | CASSLGGNTGELFF | TGTGCCAGCAGCTTAGGAGGAAACACCGGGGAGCTGTTTTTT
. | TRBJ1-3 | TRBV10-3 | . | CAISASGGNGNTIYF | TGTGCCATCAGTGCATCTGGGGGTAACGGAAACACCATATATTTT
. | TRBJ2-5 | TRBV7-2 | many | CASSPGVSQKETQYF | TGTGCCAGCAGCCCAGGAGTGAGCCAGAAGGAGACCCAGTACTTC
. | TRBJ1-1 | TRBV9 | . | CASSPPAGPTEAFF | TGTGCCAGCAGCCCCCCCGCCGGGCCCACTGAAGCTTTCTTT
TRBD1 | TRBJ1-2 | TRBV20-1 | once | CSARDHSWGTGSSWYTF | TGCAGTGCTAGAGATCATTCCTGGGGGACAGGGTCGTCCTGGTACACCTTC
TRBD1 | TRBJ1-4 | TRBV7-9 | few | CASSKGTARNEKLFF | TGTGCCAGCAGCAAAGGGACAGCACGTAATGAAAAACTGTTTTTT
. | TRBJ1-6 | TRBV19 | many | CASRSPDRPNSPLHF | TGTGCCAGTAGATCTCCGGACAGACCTAATTCACCCCTCCACTTT
. | TRBJ1-4 | TRBV20-1 | . | CSARGTSGNEKLFF | TGCAGTGCTAGAGGTACCTCGGGCAATGAAAAACTGTTTTTT
TRBD1 | TRBJ1-2 | TRBV9 | many | CASSVGQGDGYTF | TGTGCCAGCAGCGTAGGACAGGGTGATGGCTACACCTTC
. | TRBJ2-7 | TRBV19 | few | CASSIAGAYEQYF | TGTGCCAGTAGTATTGCCGGAGCCTACGAGCAGTACTTC
. | TRBJ2-6 | TRBV20-1 | . | CSARLMGTDPGANVLTF | TGCAGTGCTAGACTGATGGGCACTGACCCTGGGGCCAACGTCCTGACTTTC
. | TRBJ1-2 | TRBV15 | . | CATSRDTVNYGYTF | TGTGCCACCAGCAGGGATACAGTAAACTATGGCTACACCTTC
TRBD1 | TRBJ1-5 | TRBV6-5 | . | CASRAGGLGNQPQHF | TGTGCCAGCAGGGCAGGGGGCCTGGGCAATCAGCCCCAGCATTTT
. | TRBJ2-7 | TRBV20-1 | . | CSARDQQGPSYEQYF | TGCAGTGCTAGAGATCAGCAGGGGCCCTCCTACGAGCAGTACTTC
TRBD2 | TRBJ2-7 | TRBV20-1 | . | CSAHGLAGRDYEQYF | TGCAGTGCCCACGGACTAGCGGGGAGGGACTACGAGCAGTACTTC
TRBD1 | TRBJ1-1 | TRBV20-1 | . | CSATQGANTEAFF | TGCAGTGCTACCCAGGGGGCGAACACTGAAGCTTTCTTT
TRBD1 | TRBJ2-5 | TRBV7-2 | . | CASSARDRGPSGTQYF | TGTGCCAGCAGCGCCCGGGACAGGGGGCCCTCCGGGACCCAGTACTTC
. | TRBJ1-1 | TRBV5-1 | . | CASYGGSGTEAFF | TGCGCCAGCTACGGAGGGAGCGGCACTGAAGCTTTCTTT
. | TRBJ1-5 | TRBV12-3/TRBV12-4 | . | CAGSQQGHSNQPQHF | TGTGCCGGCAGTCAACAGGGTCATAGCAATCAGCCCCAGCATTTT
TRBD1 | TRBJ2-5 | TRBV29-1 | . | CSGGTGGPETQYF | TGCAGCGGTGGGACAGGGGGCCCAGAGACCCAGTACTTC
. | TRBJ1-4 | TRBV20-1 | many | CSARGGQGGEKLFF | TGCAGTGCTAGAGGTGGGCAGGGTGGCGAAAAACTGTTTTTT
TRBD2 | TRBJ2-3 | TRBV6-5 | . | CASSSGSKTDTQYF | TGTGCCAGCAGTAGCGGGAGTAAGACAGATACGCAGTATTTT
. | TRBJ1-1 | TRBV29-1 | . | CSVEDVGDAFF | TGCAGCGTTGAAGATGTGGGGGACGCTTTCTTT
TRBD1 | TRBJ2-7 | TRBV7-9 | many | CASSYRGPYEQYF | TGTGCCAGCAGCTACAGGGGTCCCTACGAGCAGTACTTC
. | TRBJ1-3 | TRBV5-1 | few | CASSPAGSGNTIYF | TGCGCCAGCAGCCCTGCGGGCAGTGGAAACACCATATATTTT
. | TRBJ2-5 | TRBV29-1 | . | CSVGGPQYF | TGCAGCGTGGGGGGGCCCCAGTACTTC
TRBD2 | TRBJ2-7 | TRBV20-1 | few | CSAALGSNQRENYEQYF | TGCAGTGCGGCCTTGGGGAGTAACCAGCGGGAGAACTACGAGCAGTACTTC
. | TRBJ2-2 | TRBV25-1 | few | CASSQGLTNTGELFF | TGTGCCAGCAGCCAAGGGCTGACCAACACCGGGGAGCTGTTTTTT
. | TRBJ1-6 | TRBV10-2 | few | CASSSPSTGVNSPLHF | TGCGCCAGCAGTTCACCTTCGACAGGAGTTAATTCACCCCTCCACTTT
. | TRBJ2-6 | TRBV25-1 | few | CASSLLLSGANVLTF | TGTGCCAGCAGTTTATTACTCTCTGGGGCCAACGTCCTGACTTTC
TRBD2 | TRBJ2-2 | TRBV14 | few | CASSQAHQRERNTGELFF | TGTGCCAGCAGCCAAGCTCATCAGCGGGAGAGGAACACCGGGGAGCTGTTTTTT
. | TRBJ2-7 | TRBV20-1 | many | CSARTRASSYEQYF | TGCAGTGCTAGAACCAGGGCTAGCAGTTACGAGCAGTACTTC
. | TRBJ1-2 | TRBV29-1 | many | CSVDPDGGGYGYTF | TGCAGCGTTGACCCGGACGGGGGAGGCTATGGCTACACCTTC
. | TRBJ1-2 | TRBV5-5 | . | CASSAQGRYGYTF | TGTGCCAGCAGCGCACAGGGACGTTATGGCTACACCTTC
TRBD1 | TRBJ1-1 | TRBV19 | few | CASSLGGQRNTEAFF | TGTGCCAGTAGTCTGGGGGGACAGAGGAACACTGAAGCTTTCTTT
. | TRBJ2-7 | TRBV10-3 | many | CAISESVKGGYEQYF | TGTGCCATCAGTGAGTCGGTAAAGGGCGGGTACGAGCAGTACTTC